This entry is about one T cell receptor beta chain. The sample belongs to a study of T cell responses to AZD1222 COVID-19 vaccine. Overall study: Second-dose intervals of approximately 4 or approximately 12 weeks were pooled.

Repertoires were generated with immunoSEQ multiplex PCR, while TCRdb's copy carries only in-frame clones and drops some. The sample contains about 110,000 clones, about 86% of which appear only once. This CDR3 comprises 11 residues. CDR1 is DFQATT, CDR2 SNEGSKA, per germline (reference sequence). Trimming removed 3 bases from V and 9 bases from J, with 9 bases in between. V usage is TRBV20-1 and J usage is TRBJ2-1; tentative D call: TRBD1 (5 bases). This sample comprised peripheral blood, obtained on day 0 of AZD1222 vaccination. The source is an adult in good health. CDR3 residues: CSARARVEQFF. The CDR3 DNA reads TGCAGTGCTAGGGCCAGGGTTGAGCAGTTCTTC.